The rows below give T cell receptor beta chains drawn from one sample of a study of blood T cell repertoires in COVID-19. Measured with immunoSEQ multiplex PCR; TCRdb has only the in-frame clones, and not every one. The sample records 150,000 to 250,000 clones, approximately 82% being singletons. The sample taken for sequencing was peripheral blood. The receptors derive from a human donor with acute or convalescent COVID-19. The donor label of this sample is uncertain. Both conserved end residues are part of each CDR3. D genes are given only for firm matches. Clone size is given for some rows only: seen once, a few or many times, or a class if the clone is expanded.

TGCGCCAGCAGCGCCGGGACAGGGACTCAGCCCCAGCATTTT | CASSAGTGTQPQHF | TRBD1 | - | TRBJ1-5 | TRBV5-1
TGTGCCAGCAGGGCGGACAGCTCCTACGAGCAGTACTTC | CASRADSSYEQYF | - | once | TRBJ2-7 | TRBV2
TGCGCCAGCAGCTGGGACAGGAGTCAAACTGAAGCTTTCTTT | CASSWDRSQTEAFF | TRBD1 | - | TRBJ1-1 | TRBV5-1
TGTGCCAGCAGTTACTCGACATCCGCAGCTTTCTTT | CASSYSTSAAFF | - | - | TRBJ1-1 | TRBV6-6
TGCGCCAGCAGCCACCAATACGACAGGAGCCACTATGGCTACACCTTC | CASSHQYDRSHYGYTF | - | - | TRBJ1-2 | TRBV4-3
TGTGCCAGCAGTTCACCGGGAGGTTTTGAGCAGTACTTC | CASSSPGGFEQYF | TRBD2 | - | TRBJ2-7 | TRBV28
TGTGCCAGCAGCTTAGGCGAAGCTTACGAGCAGTACTTC | CASSLGEAYEQYF | - | - | TRBJ2-7 | TRBV7-9
TGCGCCAGCGCAACAATCCCCACAGCCCGATCGGGGGGAGATACGCAGTATTTT | CASATIPTARSGGDTQYF | TRBD2 | - | TRBJ2-3 | TRBV5-1
TGTGCCAGTAGGCCAGGACAGGGGGCGCTTGGCACTGAAGCTTTCTTT | CASRPGQGALGTEAFF | TRBD1 | - | TRBJ1-1 | TRBV19
TGCGCCAGCAGCCAAGATACCCTAGCGGGGAACACCGGGGAGCTGTTTTTT | CASSQDTLAGNTGELFF | TRBD2 | few | TRBJ2-2 | TRBV4-3
TGTGCCAGCAGCTCCCGTTTACTGGGCGGGAGGGACTACGAGCAGTACTTC | CASSSRLLGGRDYEQYF | TRBD2 | - | TRBJ2-7 | TRBV7-2
TGTGCCACCGTCGAGGAGGGAAATCAGCCCCAGCATTTT | CATVEEGNQPQHF | - | - | TRBJ1-5 | TRBV28
TGTGCCAGCAGTCGTTCCGGGACAGAGAACACTGAAGCTTTCTTT | CASSRSGTENTEAFF | TRBD1 | - | TRBJ1-1 | TRBV7-3
TGTGCCAGCAGTTTCGGGGGTAGCGGGAGTGGGAACACCGGGGAGCTGTTTTTT | CASSFGGSGSGNTGELFF | TRBD2 | - | TRBJ2-2 | TRBV28
TGTGCCAGCGGGAGGGACGAGCAGTACTTC | CASGRDEQYF | TRBD2 | - | TRBJ2-7 | TRBV18
TGTGCCAGCAGCTTCGGACTAGCGGGAGGAGAGACCCAGTACTTC | CASSFGLAGGETQYF | TRBD2 | few | TRBJ2-5 | TRBV7-6
TGTGCCAGCAGCCTCCGACTAGCAGGACTCACAGATACGCAGTATTTT | CASSLRLAGLTDTQYF | TRBD2 | - | TRBJ2-3 | TRBV13
TGTGCCAGCAGCTTGGATGTAGCGGTCAACACCGGGGAGCTGTTTTTT | CASSLDVAVNTGELFF | - | - | TRBJ2-2 | TRBV5-6
TGTGCCAGCAGTTACCGCGGACTGCGTAAAGGAGACGAGCAGTTCTTC | CASSYRGLRKGDEQFF | - | - | TRBJ2-1 | TRBV6-5
TGCGCCAGCAGCTTGGGGCCGTCTAGCGGGGAGACCCAGTACTTC | CASSLGPSSGETQYF | TRBD2 | - | TRBJ2-5 | TRBV5-1
TGTGCCAGCAGCTCAAGACCGGGTCCTGGGGAGCAGTACTTC | CASSSRPGPGEQYF | - | - | TRBJ2-7 | TRBV27
TGTGCCAGCGAAAGGGGCGGGAGAGGTAATGAGCAGTTCTTC | CASERGGRGNEQFF | TRBD2 | few | TRBJ2-1 | TRBV19
TGTGCCAGTAGTATCTGGCCCGGGGGGGAGCAGTTCTTC | CASSIWPGGEQFF | TRBD2 | - | TRBJ2-1 | TRBV19
TGTGCCAGCAGCCTTCATTCGGGCACTGAAGCTTTCTTT | CASSLHSGTEAFF | - | - | TRBJ1-1 | TRBV3-1/TRBV3-2
TGTGCCAGCAGCCCAACCCTATATGGCTACACCTTC | CASSPTLYGYTF | - | - | TRBJ1-2 | TRBV7-2
TGTGCCAGTAGTCTGGGACTAGAGTCGTACAATGAGCAGTTCTTC | CASSLGLESYNEQFF | TRBD2 | - | TRBJ2-1 | TRBV19
TGCGCCAGCAGCTTGACCGGGACAGGGAGTCCAGAGCAGTACTTC | CASSLTGTGSPEQYF | TRBD1 | - | TRBJ2-7 | TRBV5-1
TGTGCCTGGAGTCCGAGGGACACGAGCTCCTATAATTCACCCCTCCACTTT | CAWSPRDTSSYNSPLHF | - | - | TRBJ1-6 | TRBV30
TGTGCCAGCAGTGACGCTAGGGGGGGCCGCACGCAGTATTTT | CASSDARGGRTQYF | - | - | TRBJ2-3 | TRBV6-2/TRBV6-3
TGTGCCAGCAGCCCCTACAGGGGGAATAGCAATCAGCCCCAGCATTTT | CASSPYRGNSNQPQHF | TRBD1 | - | TRBJ1-5 | TRBV7-8
TGCGCCAGCAGTGAGTCGGGCGGGAGGGCGAACACCGGGGAGCTGTTTTTT | CASSESGGRANTGELFF | TRBD2 | - | TRBJ2-2 | TRBV10-2
TGTGCCAGTAGTGAGCAGAAGGTAGCTAGCAATCAGCCCCAGCATTTT | CASSEQKVASNQPQHF | - | - | TRBJ1-5 | TRBV19
TGTGCCAGCAGTTACTCTACAGGGTTGTCGAACACCATATATTTT | CASSYSTGLSNTIYF | - | - | TRBJ1-3 | TRBV6-6
TGTGCCAGCAGACAGCCGGGACTAGCGGGAGGGACCCAGTACTTC | CASRQPGLAGGTQYF | TRBD2 | - | TRBJ2-5 | TRBV5-8
TGCGCCAGCAGTCTGACTAGCAGTTACTCCTACGAGCAGTACTTC | CASSLTSSYSYEQYF | TRBD2 | few | TRBJ2-7 | TRBV10-1
TGTGCCAGCAGTGGGGGCTTCAGGGGTGAAAACACTGAAGCTTTCTTT | CASSGGFRGENTEAFF | - | - | TRBJ1-1 | TRBV2
TGTGCCAGCAGCTTAGGGACAGGGAACACTGAAGCTTTCTTT | CASSLGTGNTEAFF | TRBD1 | - | TRBJ1-1 | TRBV7-9
TGTGCCTGGAGTAGCGGGATTAACTATGGCTACACCTTC | CAWSSGINYGYTF | - | - | TRBJ1-2 | TRBV30
TGTGCCAGCAGCTTGGGGGACTATAGCAATCAGCCCCAGCATTTT | CASSLGDYSNQPQHF | - | few | TRBJ1-5 | TRBV5-4
TGTGCCAGTACCCCTAGACAGGGGGCTGGGAACACTGAAGCTTTCTTT | CASTPRQGAGNTEAFF | TRBD1 | - | TRBJ1-1 | TRBV19
TGTGCCAGCAGTTGGGGACAGGTGTTAGCTAACTATGGCTACACCTTC | CASSWGQVLANYGYTF | TRBD1 | - | TRBJ1-2 | TRBV27
TGCGCCAGCAGTGAGGGAGGGCCATACAATGAGCAGTTCTTC | CASSEGGPYNEQFF | TRBD2 | - | TRBJ2-1 | TRBV5-1
TGTGCCAGCAGTTACTCCGGACTAGCGGGAGGCGGTGAGCAGTTCTTC | CASSYSGLAGGGEQFF | TRBD2 | - | TRBJ2-1 | TRBV6-2/TRBV6-3
TGTGCCAGCAGGGCCGGGACTAGTCAGCTCGGGGAGCTGTTTTTT | CASRAGTSQLGELFF | TRBD2 | - | TRBJ2-2 | TRBV2
TGTGCCAGCTCACCCCGTACAGGGGGTAATGGGGCTTTCTTT | CASSPRTGGNGAFF | TRBD1 | - | TRBJ1-1 | TRBV18
TGTGCCAGCAGCTTAGTCGTAGGGGCAGGAAACACCATATATTTT | CASSLVVGAGNTIYF | - | - | TRBJ1-3 | TRBV7-9
TGTGCCTGGAGGACAGGGAACACCGGGGAGCTGTTTTTT | CAWRTGNTGELFF | - | once | TRBJ2-2 | TRBV30
TGTGCCAGCAGTTTAACCAGGGGCCCTTCCTACGAGCAGTACTTC | CASSLTRGPSYEQYF | - | - | TRBJ2-7 | TRBV28
TGTGCCAGCAGTACGGGACTAGCGGGAAGGGGTGAGCAGTTCTTC | CASSTGLAGRGEQFF | TRBD2 | - | TRBJ2-1 | TRBV6-2/TRBV6-3
TGTGCCAGCAGCTTCGGGACAGTCAGGAATCAGCCCCAGCATTTT | CASSFGTVRNQPQHF | TRBD1 | once | TRBJ1-5 | TRBV28
TGTGCCAGCAGCGGACAGGGAGAGAATGAAAAACTGTTTTTT | CASSGQGENEKLFF | TRBD1 | - | TRBJ1-4 | TRBV5-4
TGTGCCAGCAGCGGGAATAGCGGGAGGGCCAAGTTCTTC | CASSGNSGRAKFF | TRBD2 | - | TRBJ2-1 | TRBV7-2
TGTGCCAGCAGCCCCCGACAGTGGAGCACAGATACGCAGTATTTT | CASSPRQWSTDTQYF | - | once | TRBJ2-3 | TRBV11-2
TGTGCCAGCAGCTTATCGTCGGGAGGGCCGGGGGAGCAGTACTTC | CASSLSSGGPGEQYF | TRBD2 | - | TRBJ2-7 | TRBV7-2
TGCAGCGTTGAGTTAGGGACAAGAAACATTCAGTACTTC | CSVELGTRNIQYF | - | - | TRBJ2-4 | TRBV29-1